This T cell receptor beta chain was profiled in a study of blood T cell repertoires in COVID-19. On the study more broadly: From T cells, B-cell-depleted T cells, or PBMCs came the material, which was cDNA or gDNA.

The CDR3 consists of 16 residues. Per the germline V gene, CDR1 is MNHNY and CDR2 is SVGAGI (reference sequence). After removal of 6 bases from V and 7 bases from J, the junction contained 15 bases not matched to a gene. The protocol was immunoSEQ multiplex PCR, while the TCRdb copy is restricted to in-frame clones and leaves out a portion. The sample shows some 330,000 clones, over 80% of them seen only once. Which cohort a participant joined came from the clinical history participants gave. V usage is TRBV6-6 and J usage is TRBJ2-1; 7 bases line up with TRBD2. The source is a young man who had recovered from COVID-19. Sequenced: PBMCs or T cells enriched from blood (not recorded which). The CDR3 is CASSRTPASGINEQFF. In nucleotides, the CDR3 is TGTGCCAGCAGCCGTACTCCGGCTAGCGGTATAAATGAGCAGTTCTTC.